Sequencing of this T cell receptor (beta chain) was carried out in a study of blood T cell repertoires in COVID-19. Study-level background: The samples span acute and convalescent COVID-19 from the United States, Italy and Spain. PBMCs, B-cell-depleted T cells, or T cells were the source of the cDNA or gDNA that made up the material.

Per the authors' pipeline: Estimates of nucleated cell counts were drawn from the amplification of reference gene primers. This table comes from immunoSEQ multiplex PCR, and its TCRdb copy is limited to in-frame clones, with some not included. Clone size and V and J calls were adopted from that table, with D and trimming inferred from the DNA. The sample consists of approximately 170,000 clones, more than 60% of them appearing once. The V end lost 7 bases, the J end lost 9 bases, and 9 bases lay between the germline ends. This CDR3 contains 10 residues. Germline-derived CDR1 and CDR2 are LNHDA and SQIVND (reference sequence).

Sequenced material: peripheral blood. The clonotype was recovered from a woman in her 50s with acute or convalescent COVID-19. The rearrangement links TRBV19 to TRBJ1-1; tentative D call: TRBD1 (6 bases). The CDR3 region is CASTRDKAFF. CDR3 bases: TGTGCCAGTACCCGGGACAAAGCTTTCTTT.